The present T cell receptor beta chain was sequenced within a study of blood T cell repertoires in COVID-19. Study details: PBMCs, B-cell-depleted T cells, or T cells were the source of the cDNA or gDNA that made up the material.

Losses at the gene ends were 3 bases for V and 2 bases for J; bases not matched to a gene: 4. The length of the CDR3 is 16 residues. The germline V gene has CDR1 SGHAT and CDR2 FQDESV (reference sequence). Profiling relied on immunoSEQ multiplex PCR, and the TCRdb table lists in-frame clones only, not all of them. In the table there are roughly 120,000 clones, about 87% of which are singletons. The source of this sequence is a woman between 50 and 59 years old with acute or convalescent COVID-19. The chain combines TRBV11-1 with TRBJ2-1; 10 nucleotides line up with TRBD1. The sequenced material came from peripheral blood. The CDR3, as DNA: TGTGCCAGCAGCTTCTCCGGGACAGGGGCCTACAATGAGCAGTTCTTC. It encodes CASSFSGTGAYNEQFF.